Below, one T cell receptor (beta chain) is given with its context. Antigen unknown. This entry comes from a study of T cell responses to AZD1222 COVID-19 vaccine. Study outcomes and limitations: Donors, mostly white British, included more females; clonal diversity was possibly underestimated. The span of vaccine-associated CD4 TCRs extended across spike, with dominance at 160-218 and 743-854.

The CDR3 totals 13 residues. Germline V gives CDR1 GTSNPN, CDR2 SVGIG (reference sequence). V shed 7 bases and J shed 6 bases, with 19 bases lying between them. This table comes from immunoSEQ multiplex PCR, and its TCRdb copy is limited to in-frame clones, with some not included. Of 110,000 to 150,000 clones listed, approximately 90% are singletons. The V and J genes are TRBV30 and TRBJ2-7, with D perhaps matching TRBD1 (6 bases). The TCR comes from an adult in good health. The sample in question was peripheral blood, obtained on day 0 of AZD1222 vaccination. CDR3 protein: CAYLDDRRSEQYF. As DNA, the CDR3 is TGTGCCTACCTAGATGACAGGCGCTCCGAGCAGTACTTC.